Shown below are 20 T cell receptor beta chains from a single sample sequenced in a study of cytomegalovirus exposure and HLA in healthy donors. PCR employed 60 Vbeta and 13 Jbeta primers. Produced via immunoSEQ multiplex PCR; TCRdb's table is partial and in-frame only. Here the sample spans about 140,000 clones, around 75% being singletons. The sample comprised PBMCs. Receptors were obtained from a man in his 60s in good health and CMV-seronegative.

This CDR3 reads CASSLGQGNQPQHF. For the CDR3, the DNA is TGTGCCAGCAGTTTAGGACAGGGCAATCAGCCCCAGCATTTT. This chain joins TRBV27 and TRBJ1-5; 7 positions agree with TRBD1. CDR3 length equals 14 residues. CDR1 and CDR2 (germline): MNHEY, SMNVEV (reference sequence). Germline trimming cut 2 bases from V and 2 bases from J; bases unmatched to any gene: 0.

The V and J genes are TRBV30 and TRBJ1-5, with a possible D match to TRBD1 (5 bases). The CDR3 totals 16 residues. Trimming shortened V by 5 bases and J by 4 bases, and 21 bases separated the two germline ends. The germline V gene has CDR1 GTSNPN and CDR2 SVGIG (reference sequence). CDR3 loop: CAWGNNRDFYNQPQHF. Here the CDR3 DNA reads TGTGCCTGGGGAAACAACCGGGACTTCTATAATCAGCCCCAGCATTTT.

This chain uses TRBV5-1 with TRBJ1-6, with D possibly being TRBD1 (5 bases). This CDR3 has 15 amino acids. V lost 0 bases to trimming and J lost 10 bases, with 14 bases between them. CDR1 is SGHRS and CDR2 is YFSETQ in the germline V gene. CDR3 residues: CASSLESPGNSPLHF. CDR3 DNA sequence: TGCGCCAGCAGCTTGGAGAGCCCAGGGAACTCACCCCTCCACTTT.

This clone was detected a few times. The chain links TRBV11-2 to TRBJ1-4; weak D call: TRBD1 (5 bases). This CDR3 contains 13 residues. V lost 0 bases to trimming and J lost 8 bases, with 7 bases between them. Germline V gene lookup returns CDR1 SGHAT and CDR2 FQNNGV. In DNA form, the CDR3 reads TGTGCCAGCAGCTTAGAGCAGGGAGAAAAACTGTTTTTT. This codes for CASSLEQGEKLFF.

This chain joins TRBV2 and TRBJ2-3, with a possible D match to TRBD2 (6 bases). Germline CDR1 and CDR2: SNHLY and FYNNEI. V shed 1 base and J shed 4 bases, with 15 bases lying between them. The CDR3 contains 16 residues. The CDR3 sequence is CASSEVPSDGADTQYF. The DNA for the CDR3 is TGTGCCAGCAGTGAAGTGCCTAGCGATGGTGCAGATACGCAGTATTTT.

The chain joins TRBV15 to TRBJ2-5; 8 bases align to TRBD1. J gave up 5 bases and V 3 bases, and 11 bases lay outside the gene matches. The CDR3 length is 16 residues. The V gene's germline CDR1 is LNHNV and CDR2 YYDKDF (reference sequence). CDR3: CATSRPSAGGEETQYF. The CDR3 DNA reads TGTGCCACCAGCAGGCCGTCGGCAGGGGGCGAGGAGACCCAGTACTTC.

The gene calls are TRBV7-9 and TRBJ2-3; maybe TRBD2 (6 bases). CDR1 and CDR2 (germline): SEHNR, FQNEAQ (reference sequence). Trimming removed 3 bases at V and 0 bases at J, with 16 bases between. CDR3 length: 17 amino acids. CDR3: CASSFGGGGTSTDTQYF. Written as DNA, the CDR3 is TGTGCCAGCAGCTTCGGGGGTGGGGGTACTAGCACAGATACGCAGTATTTT. The whole variable domain, filled in from reference TRBV7-9 and TRBJ2-3, reads DTGVSQNPRHKITKRGQNVTFRCDPISEHNRLYWYRQTLGQGPEFLTYFQNEAQLEKSRLLSDRFSAERPKGSFSTLEIQRTEQGDSAMYLCASSFGGGGTSTDTQYFGPGTRLTVL.

CDR3 nucleotides: TGTGCCAGCAGTGCAGGGAACTATGGCTACACCTTC. This codes for CASSAGNYGYTF. This chain links TRBV6-5 with TRBJ1-2, with D possibly TRBD1 on 5 matching bases. V lost 5 bases and J 2 bases, leaving 6 bases between the germline ends. The CDR3 runs to 12 residues. Germline CDR1 is MNHEY and CDR2 is SVGAGI.

CDR3 coding DNA: TGTGCCAGCAGTGAGGAGCGGGACTCGAACGAGCAGTACTTC. Residues: CASSEERDSNEQYF. V usage is TRBV2 and J usage is TRBJ2-7, with TRBD2 identical over 7 bases. The CDR3 consists of 14 residues. Germline lookup yields CDR1 SNHLY and CDR2 FYNNEI. With V trimmed by 3 bases and J by 5 bases, 7 bases remained unmatched.

The rearrangement joins TRBV6-1 to TRBJ2-7; the D gene is possibly TRBD2 (6 bases). The CDR3 sequence is 13 residues long. Germline lookup yields CDR1 MNHNS and CDR2 SASEGT. Trimming took off 9 bases at V and 5 bases at J, with 17 bases between the two ends. CDR3 DNA sequence: TGTGCCAGTAGGAGGGCCCCCCCAGACGAGCAGTACTTC. This codes for CASRRAPPDEQYF.

The CDR3, as DNA: TGTGCCAGCACCTTAGGGACAGGGGACTATGGCTACACCTTC. The encoded protein is CASTLGTGDYGYTF. The chain uses TRBV5-5 and TRBJ1-2; 10 positions agree with TRBD1. V lost 6 bases to trimming and J lost 3 bases; unmatched junction nucleotides: 5. Germline values: CDR1 SGHKS, CDR2 YYEKEE (reference sequence). This CDR3 region has 14 residues. The full variable domain, rest sourced from reference TRBV5-5 and TRBJ1-2, is DAGVTQSPTHLIKTRGQQVTLRCSPISGHKSVSWYQQVLGQGPQFIFQYYEKEERGRGNFPDRFSARQFPNYSSELNVNALLLGDSALYLCASTLGTGDYGYTFGSGTRLTVV.

This chain joins TRBV4-2 and TRBJ1-1; 10 bases are shared with TRBD1. The junction had 6 bases not matched to a gene; V was cut back by 4 bases and J by 4 bases. Germline CDR1 is LGHNA and CDR2 is YNFKEQ. This CDR3 contains 15 residues. Here the CDR3 reads CASSPGQGSLTEAFF. The CDR3 DNA follows: TGTGCCAGCAGCCCGGGACAGGGGAGTCTCACTGAAGCTTTCTTT.

The table lists this clone with a few counts. The chain is built from TRBV6-5 and TRBJ1-5; D may be TRBD1 (6 bases). Trimming removed 0 bases from V and 8 bases from J, with 8 bases in between. CDR1 MNHEY and CDR2 SVGAGI come from the germline V gene. The CDR3 length is 13 residues. The CDR3 coding sequence is TGTGCCAGCAGTTACTCCAGGGACAAGCCCCAGCATTTT. Translation gives CASSYSRDKPQHF.

V gene TRBV25-1 combines with J gene TRBJ2-3; D perhaps matches TRBD2 (6 bases). The CDR3 loop spans 14 amino acids. Germline CDR1 reads MGHDK; CDR2 reads SYGVNS. V was cut by 2 bases and J by 1 base, with 7 bases left in between. This CDR3 reads CASSEAGRTDTQYF. The CDR3 DNA sequence: TGTGCCAGCAGTGAAGCGGGACGCACAGATACGCAGTATTTT.

The rearrangement links TRBV5-8 to TRBJ1-2; D gene ambiguous. The germline CDR1 and CDR2 sequences are SGHTS and YDEGEE. The CDR3 spans 12 residues. Trimming left V 0 bases short and J 5 bases short, with 5 bases between. CDR3 protein: CASSLGGYGYTF. For the CDR3, the DNA is TGTGCCAGCAGCTTGGGAGGGTATGGCTACACCTTC.

The rearrangement joins TRBV5-6 to TRBJ1-5; the D is unclear. CDR3 length: 12 amino acids. In germline, CDR1 is SGHDT, CDR2 YYEEEE. V was pared by 4 bases and J by 6 bases, with 8 bases between. The CDR3 bases are TGTGCCAGCAGCCGCGAACTTCAGCCCCAGCATTTT. Protein: CASSRELQPQHF.

This rearrangement joins TRBV6-5 to TRBJ1-1; D unresolved. V was trimmed by 2 bases and J by 7 bases, leaving 14 bases between them. Germline assignment: CDR1 MNHEY and CDR2 SVGAGI. This CDR3 has 14 residues. The chain's CDR3 is CASSYGEGSSEAFF. The CDR3 coding sequence is TGTGCCAGCAGTTACGGGGAGGGTTCAAGTGAAGCTTTCTTT.

The V call is TRBV5-1, the J call TRBJ2-3; D ambiguous. Germline V lookup: CDR1 SGHRS, CDR2 YFSETQ. The length of the CDR3 is 14 residues. V was trimmed by 0 bases and J by 2 bases, leaving 7 bases between them. This chain's CDR3 is CASSLVAVTDTQYF. The CDR3 DNA is TGCGCCAGCAGCTTGGTAGCAGTCACAGATACGCAGTATTTT.

A note on this clone: This sample also contains other DNA sequences that code for the same CDR3. The chain combines TRBV6-1 with TRBJ1-3, with TRBD1 matching over 7 bases. The CDR3 runs 14 residues. Germline CDR1 MNHNS, CDR2 SASEGT. J gave up 0 bases and V 6 bases, and 2 bases lay outside the gene matches. Here the CDR3 reads CASSGTDSGNTIYF. CDR3 DNA: TGTGCCAGCAGCGGGACAGACTCTGGAAACACCATATATTTT.

The rearrangement uses TRBV4-1 and TRBJ1-4; no definite D call. V gave up 1 base and J gave up 6 bases, with 6 bases separating them. Germline CDR1 MGHRA, CDR2 YSYEKL. This CDR3 contains 13 residues. The CDR3 DNA is TGCGCCAGCAGCCAAGTGGAGTATGAAAAACTGTTTTTT. Residues: CASSQVEYEKLFF.